This TCR beta chain appears in the sequencing data of a study of T cell responses to AZD1222 COVID-19 vaccine. At the level of the study: Pooled in the analysis were second doses at about 4 or about 12 weeks.

Study findings and constraints: Among AZD1222 vaccinees, only 5 to 7 were seropositive at baseline. Nearly half of spike-specific TCRs reportedly go after variant regions that carry no mutations. The study sampled repertoires only after the peak T cell response.

Method: immunoSEQ multiplex PCR; TCRdb's copy keeps in-frame clones and lacks some. This sample has about 150,000 clones, with around 91% found just once. On this clone: Its target is not known.

The clonotype was recovered from an adult in good health. Sequences were derived from peripheral blood, sampled on day 0 of AZD1222 vaccination.

The CDR3 sequence is CASSWSGGASGELFF. CDR3 bases: TGTGCCAGCAGTTGGAGCGGGGGGGCCTCCGGGGAGCTGTTTTTT. V and J are TRBV7-2 and TRBJ2-2; the match to TRBD2 covers 10 bases. V was pared by 6 bases and J by 6 bases, with 7 bases of the junction left unmatched. The germline V gene has CDR1 SGHTA and CDR2 FQGNSA. CDR3 size: 15 residues.